What follows are 7 T cell receptor beta chains derived from one specimen sequenced in a study of CD8+CD57+ T cells in acquired aplastic anemia. Patients sequenced had flow cytometry evidence of CD8+CD57+ cell expansion. The use of genomic DNA as template underpinned the TCR beta VDJ and CDR3 profiling. TCRdb called the reads again in MiXCR, with one record for every CDR3 protein. This table has about 200,000 distinct CDR3 sequences, over 40% appearing once. The source material was sorted CD4+, CD8+, or CD8+CD57+ T cells (not recorded which) from PBMCs. These receptors were collected from a human donor with aplastic anemia.

This clonotype was counted a single time. With a much larger clone just one base away, this may be a read error. The CDR3 loop reads CASSEEDRNTGAFF. In DNA, the CDR3 is TGTGCCAGCAGTGAAGAGGACAGAAACACTGGAGCTTTCTTT. V and J are TRBV6-1 and TRBJ1-1, with D possibly matching TRBD1 (6 bases). Germline V lookup: CDR1 MNHNS, CDR2 SASEGT. The CDR3 has 14 amino acids.

About this clonotype itself: Possible read error: a much larger clone is one base away. The chain joins TRBV12-3 or TRBV12-4 to TRBJ1-6, with D perhaps TRBD1 (5 bases). Between the trimmed V and J ends, which lost 1 base and 11 bases, there was a span of 12 bases. This CDR3 spans 14 amino acids. The CDR3 loop is CASSLVGGNPPLHF. The CDR3 DNA sequence: TGTGCCAGCAGTTTAGTGGGGGGGAATCCACCCCTCCACTTT.

The rearrangement joins TRBV24-1 to TRBJ1-2; no reliable D call. Trimming pared 4 bases from V and 4 bases from J, leaving 12 bases between. The V gene's germline CDR1 is KGHDR and CDR2 SFDVKD. This CDR3 is 14 amino acids long. The CDR3 sequence: CATSESDGLYGYTF. The DNA for the CDR3 is TGTGCCACCAGTGAGTCGGACGGGCTCTATGGCTACACCTTC.

The chain has TRBV10-2 and TRBJ2-3, with 8 bases that match TRBD1. CDR3 length: 15 residues. With V trimmed by 6 bases and J by 3 bases, 8 bases remained unmatched. Germline CDR1 WSHSY, CDR2 SAAADI. The DNA of the CDR3 is TGCGCCAGCAGGGAAAGGACAGGGCATACAGATACGCAGTATTTT. Amino acids: CASRERTGHTDTQYF.

This clonotype was seen only a few times. The chain carries TRBV5-1 and TRBJ2-7; TRBD2 is a possible D gene (6 bases). V was pared by 0 bases and J by 3 bases, with 13 bases between. CDR3 length: 15 residues. The germline gives CDR1 SGHRS, CDR2 YFSETQ. The CDR3 region is CASSLEPGLIYEQYF. Here the CDR3 DNA reads TGCGCCAGCAGCTTGGAACCGGGACTTATCTACGAGCAGTACTTC.

The CDR3 DNA reads as TGCAGTGCTAGTTTGCCGAGACTGGGGGATGAGCAGTTCTTC. This translates into CSASLPRLGDEQFF. V and J are TRBV20-1 and TRBJ2-1; perhaps D is TRBD1 or TRBD2 (5 bases each). CDR3 length: 14 residues. The germline V and J ends were trimmed by 3 bases and 8 bases, with 17 bases remaining between them. The germline V gene has CDR1 DFQATT and CDR2 SNEGSKA (reference sequence).

The gene calls are TRBV7-4 and TRBJ2-7, with TRBD1 matching over 9 bases. Germline CDR1 and CDR2: SGHVT and SQSDAQ. With V trimmed by 6 bases and J by 4 bases, 13 bases remained unmatched. There are 16 residues in the CDR3. The CDR3 DNA reads as TGTGCCAGCAGTGGTAGGGACAGGGTAAAGGAGTACGAGCAGTACTTC. Protein: CASSGRDRVKEYEQYF.